A single count supports the clone carrying this T cell receptor (beta chain). These data originate in a study of CD8 T cells in Susac syndrome. When the RNA was reverse transcribed, random hexamers were used with an input of about 0.5 to 1 ug. Amplification of TCR beta CDR3 across 54 Vbeta and 13 Jbeta was performed with immunoSEQ multiplex PCR. Using its own MiXCR run on the immunoSEQ multiplex PCR reads, TCRdb lists one record per CDR3 protein. Of around 270,000 distinct CDR3 sequences listed, over 75% are singletons. CDR3 length: 16 amino acids. Per the germline V gene, CDR1 is SGHDT and CDR2 is YYEEEE. Trimming took off 5 bases at V and 0 bases at J, with 18 bases between the two ends. TCR beta sequencing covered blood CD8+ and CD4+ T cells.

This clonotype was sampled from a human donor with multiple sclerosis. The chain is built from TRBV5-6 and TRBJ2-7, with D possibly called TRBD1 or TRBD2 (5 bases each). The sample was CD8+ T cells from PBMCs. The CDR3 here is CASSISPGTSSYEQYF. The CDR3 DNA reads TGTGCCAGCAGTATCTCCCCCGGGACCAGCTCCTACGAGCAGTACTTC.